These 13 T cell receptor beta chains originate from one sample sequenced in a study of breast tumors, draining lymph nodes, adjacent tissues. TCRdb called the multiplex PCR reads again in MiXCR, with one record for every CDR3 protein. Among about 200,000 distinct CDR3 sequences listed, roughly 31% were seen once. Breast cancer patients provided tissue from their axillary draining lymph nodes. Sequenced sample: axillary lymph node tissue. Source of these receptors: a female donor with breast cancer. Some clones in this sample may be carry-over from other donors' samples.

Points on this clonotype: Its ends do not fully match the called genes, so a read error is possible. The CDR3 loop is CASNLGLAGLETRYF. CDR3 DNA sequence: TGTGCCAGCAACTTAGGGCTAGCGGGGCTAGAGACCCGGTACTTC. The genes are TRBV13 and TRBJ2-5, with TRBD2 matching over 9 bases. Germline-derived CDR1 and CDR2 are PRHDT and FYEKMQ (reference sequence). The CDR3 runs 15 residues.

This clonotype was counted ten times or more. The chain carries TRBV20-1 and TRBJ2-7; 9 bases map to TRBD1. The CDR3 contains 15 residues. After removal of 3 bases from V and 1 base from J, the junction contained 7 bases not matched to a gene. Germline loops: CDR1 DFQATT, CDR2 SNEGSKA (reference sequence). CDR3 DNA sequence: TGCAGTGCTAGCTCGGGACAGGGATTTTCCTACGAGCAGTACTTC. Translated, it gives CSASSGQGFSYEQYF.

This clonotype was found many times. The gene calls are TRBV5-8 and TRBJ2-7; 8 positions agree with TRBD2. The CDR3 extends over 15 amino acids. The germline V gene encodes CDR1 SGHTS and CDR2 YDEGEE. Trimming took 0 bases from V and 7 from J; bases not matched to a gene: 9. In DNA, the CDR3 is TGTGCCAGCAGCTTGGCCGGGACTAGGGGCGGGGAGCAGTACTTC. Protein: CASSLAGTRGGEQYF. The variable domain in full, with the rest retrieved from reference TRBV5-8 and TRBJ2-7, is EAGVTQSPTHLIKTRGQQATLRCSPISGHTSVYWYQQALGLGLQFLLWYDEGEERNRGNFPPRFSGRQFPNYSSELNVNALELEDSALYLCASSLAGTRGGEQYFGPGTRLTVT.

The rearrangement joins TRBV15 to TRBJ1-2, with 7 positions matching TRBD1. The CDR3 totals 15 residues. The trim removed 1 base at V and 8 bases at J, leaving 10 bases unmatched. Germline CDR1 LNHNV, CDR2 YYDKDF (reference sequence). The CDR3 nucleotides read TGTGCCACCAGCAGAGGAGGGGGCAGGGTCGGAGGCTACACCTTC. It translates to CATSRGGGRVGGYTF.

The V gene is TRBV5-8, the J gene TRBJ1-2; D gene unclear. V lost 2 bases and J 7 bases, leaving 0 bases between the germline ends. Germline assignment: CDR1 SGHTS and CDR2 YDEGEE. The CDR3 runs 9 residues. CDR3: CASSFGYTF. The CDR3 bases are TGTGCCAGCAGCTTTGGCTACACCTTC.

There are a few counts of this clonotype. This sequence may be a read error, since a much larger clone differs from it by one base. This chain connects TRBV6-5 to TRBJ1-2; D might be TRBD1 (6 bases). The CDR3 loop spans 13 amino acids. Germline V lookup: CDR1 MNHEY, CDR2 SVGAGI. CDR3 loop: CASSYGNRAGYAF. As DNA, the CDR3 is TGTGCCAGCAGTTACGGCAACAGGGCGGGCTACGCCTTC.

The chain employs TRBV12-3 or TRBV12-4 and TRBJ2-2; the match to TRBD2 covers 10 bases. V was clipped by 6 bases and J by 5 bases; unmatched bases: 6. CDR3 length: 15 residues. CDR3 coding DNA: TGTGCCAGCAGCAGCCCACTAGCGGGAACCGGGGAGCTGTTTTTT. Translating it yields CASSSPLAGTGELFF.

The chain employs TRBV6-6 and TRBJ2-1; 10 nucleotides match TRBD1. CDR1 and CDR2 from the germline V gene are MNHNY and SVGAGI (reference sequence). The CDR3 is made up of 21 amino acids. The J segment lost 6 bases and the V segment lost 11 bases, leaving 31 bases of the junction unmatched. This chain's CDR3 is CAAHLRYAASNRDRGGNEQFF. The CDR3 coding sequence is TGTGCCGCCCATTTGCGTTACGCGGCCTCAAACCGGGACAGGGGCGGCAATGAGCAGTTCTTC.

Turning to this clonotype: A much larger clone is a single base away; this may be a read error. This chain uses TRBV4-3 with TRBJ1-5; D is perhaps TRBD1 (6 bases). The CDR3 totals 14 residues. Germline loops: CDR1 LGHNA, CDR2 YSLEER. CDR3 nucleotide sequence: TGCGCCGGCAGCCTACAGGGAGGCAGTCAGCCCCAGCATTTT. It translates to CAGSLQGGSQPQHF.

The sample holds many counts of this clonotype. The chain recombines TRBV5-1 with TRBJ1-2; D is possibly TRBD1 (6 bases). The CDR3 has 13 residues. Trimming left V 0 bases short and J 5 bases short, with 8 bases between. The germline CDR1 and CDR2 sequences are SGHRS and YFSETQ. DNA of the CDR3: TGCGCCAGCAGCTTGGAGACAGGATATGGCTACACCTTC. Translation: CASSLETGYGYTF.

The J gene is TRBJ2-2, the V gene TRBV2, with D possibly being TRBD2 (6 bases). CDR1 SNHLY and CDR2 FYNNEI come from the germline V gene. Between the trimmed V and J ends, which lost 6 bases and 0 bases, there was a span of 11 bases. The CDR3 covers 15 residues. The CDR3 loop is CASRRLAANTGELFF. The CDR3 DNA is TGTGCCAGCAGGAGGTTAGCGGCGAACACCGGGGAGCTGTTTTTT.

This clonotype appeared many times. This chain joins TRBV20-1 and TRBJ2-1; 13 positions agree with TRBD2. J was trimmed by 6 bases and V by 0 bases; bases with no gene match: 5. CDR1 and CDR2 (germline): DFQATT, SNEGSKA (reference sequence). This CDR3 spans 16 amino acids. CDR3 sequence (DNA): TGCAGTGCTAGAGACTCGAGACTAGCGGGAGGCAATGAGCAGTTCTTC. Translation gives CSARDSRLAGGNEQFF.

This chain links TRBV7-9 with TRBJ2-7; 10 nucleotides align to TRBD2. Losses at the gene ends were 4 bases for V and 5 bases for J; bases not matched to a gene: 14. The CDR3 consists of 17 residues. Looked up from germline, CDR1 is SEHNR and CDR2 is FQNEAQ (reference sequence). This CDR3 is CASSSPTRTSGGHEQYF. The DNA for the CDR3 is TGTGCCAGCAGCTCACCAACACGGACTAGCGGCGGCCACGAGCAGTACTTC.